This TCR beta chain was found in a study of CD8+ T cells in alopecia areata. Study in general: Scoring treated patients' severity relied on the percentage of scalp area affected.

Losses at the gene ends were 5 bases for V and 2 bases for J; bases not matched to a gene: 4. The CDR3 sequence is 15 residues long. The germline V gene encodes CDR1 MNHEY and CDR2 SMNVEV (reference sequence). Extraction of RNA preceded its reverse transcription into cDNA, which served as the sequencing template. TCRdb keeps only in-frame clones here, not all; method: immunoSEQ multiplex PCR. The sample consists of 120,000 to 150,000 clones, approximately 85% of them appearing once. The treatment was: oral pan-JAK inhibitor, 5-10 mg twice daily. This sequence joins TRBV27 and TRBJ2-5, with TRBD2 matching over 11 bases. The sample consisted of CD8+ T cells sorted from blood, taken at week 4, from a patient treated with tofacitinib. The source is a human donor with alopecia areata. The DNA of the CDR3 is TGTGCCAGCAGTCTACTAGCGGGGGATCAAGAGACCCAGTACTTC. It yields the protein CASSLLAGDQETQYF.